These 14 T cell receptor beta chains share one sample of origin, sequenced in a study of blood T cell repertoires in COVID-19. Produced via immunoSEQ multiplex PCR; TCRdb's table is partial and in-frame only. The data show 85,000 to 100,000 clones, approximately 86% seen once. Sequenced material: peripheral blood. The receptors derive from a woman aged 55 to 70 in a cohort sampled during active or convalescent COVID-19.

The chain couples TRBV18 to TRBJ1-3; 9 nucleotides match TRBD1. V trimming: 1 base; J trimming: 7 bases; junction bases outside the gene matches: 8. Per germline, CDR1 KGHSH and CDR2 LQKENI. The CDR3 consists of 16 residues. CDR3 region: CASSPLVGQGENTIYF. Written as DNA, the CDR3 is TGTGCCAGCTCACCACTCGTGGGACAGGGAGAGAACACCATATATTTT.

The rearrangement uses TRBV18 and TRBJ1-6; the D is unclear. Germline loops: CDR1 KGHSH, CDR2 LQKENI. This CDR3 has 16 amino acids. Deletions cut 3 bases from V and 2 bases from J, with 11 bases between. The CDR3 DNA follows: TGTGCCAGCTCACCCCCAACGGGAGCCTATAATTCACCCCTCCACTTT. Translation: CASSPPTGAYNSPLHF. The complete variable domain, with remaining parts taken from reference TRBV18 and TRBJ1-6, reads NAGVMQNPRHLVRRRGQEARLRCSPMKGHSHVYWYRQLPEEGLKFMVYLQKENIIDESGMPKERFSAEFPKEGPSILRIQQVVRGDSAAYFCASSPPTGAYNSPLHFGNGTRLTVT.

This chain joins TRBV5-4 and TRBJ2-7, with 7 bases that match TRBD2. Germline loops: CDR1 SGHNT, CDR2 YYREEE (reference sequence). The CDR3 spans 15 residues. V lost 1 base, J lost 0 bases, and 4 bases stayed unmatched. CDR3 region: CASSLPGGPSYEQYF. The CDR3 DNA reads as TGTGCCAGCAGCTTGCCGGGGGGACCCTCCTACGAGCAGTACTTC.

This chain uses TRBV6-4 with TRBJ1-3, with 9 bases fitting TRBD1. Germline assignment: CDR1 MRHNA and CDR2 SNTAGT. This CDR3 region has 21 residues. V shed 2 bases, J shed 1 base, and the junction held 18 bases outside the gene matches. The DNA for the CDR3 is TGTGCCAGCAGTGACCCTGACCCGGTGGGACAGGGAGGCTTATCTGGAAACACCATATATTTT. Its translation: CASSDPDPVGQGGLSGNTIYF.

The gene calls are TRBV30 and TRBJ2-7; 13 positions agree with TRBD2. CDR1 is GTSNPN, CDR2 SVGIG, per germline (reference sequence). The CDR3 has 17 amino acids. The J segment lost 7 bases and the V segment lost 3 bases, leaving 15 bases of the junction unmatched. The CDR3, as DNA: TGTGCCTGGAGCAAATACTGGACTAGCGGGGGCATGGGGGAGCAGTACTTC. Encoded protein: CAWSKYWTSGGMGEQYF.

The CDR3 DNA reads as TGCGCCAGCAGCTCTGGAGGCGGGTCGAGAAATGAGCAGTTCTTC. This codes for CASSSGGGSRNEQFF. The chain is built from TRBV5-1 and TRBJ2-1, with D perhaps TRBD2 (5 bases). The germline V gene has CDR1 SGHRS and CDR2 YFSETQ. The CDR3 has 15 amino acids. Trimming removed 3 bases from V and 7 bases from J, with 17 bases in between.

The chain joins TRBV6-5 to TRBJ2-5; D call uncertain. The CDR3 consists of 11 residues. Germline values: CDR1 MNHEY, CDR2 SVGAGI. The germline V and J ends were trimmed by 2 bases and 5 bases, with 3 bases remaining between them. DNA for the CDR3: TGTGCCAGCAGTTACGCGGAGACCCAGTACTTC. Amino acid sequence: CASSYAETQYF.

This clone was detected only a few times. The chain couples TRBV4-2 to TRBJ1-1; 10 bases line up with TRBD1. Germline lookup yields CDR1 LGHNA and CDR2 YNFKEQ. Unmatched junction bases numbered 7, after V lost 4 bases and J lost 5 bases. The length of the CDR3 is 15 residues. The CDR3 loop reads CASSPQDRGGTEAFF. CDR3 bases: TGTGCCAGCAGCCCACAGGACAGGGGGGGAACTGAAGCTTTCTTT.

V is TRBV2 and J is TRBJ1-5, with 7 bases aligning to TRBD1. The CDR3 totals 15 residues. Germline loops: CDR1 SNHLY, CDR2 FYNNEI. J lost 6 bases, V lost 1 base, and 6 bases had no gene match. CDR3 nucleotide sequence: TGTGCCAGCAGTGAAGACAGGGGAGCAGGTCAGCCCCAGCATTTT. It yields the protein CASSEDRGAGQPQHF.

The chain employs TRBV24-1 and TRBJ2-1, with 11 bases matching TRBD2. The CDR3 has 17 residues. The trim removed 4 bases at V and 0 bases at J, leaving 4 bases unmatched. Germline V gene sequence: CDR1 KGHDR, CDR2 SFDVKD. The chain's CDR3 is CATSEASGGSSYNEQFF. In DNA, the CDR3 is TGTGCCACCAGTGAGGCTAGCGGGGGGAGCTCCTACAATGAGCAGTTCTTC.

J is TRBJ1-2 and V is TRBV5-1, with 11 bases matching TRBD1. With 3 bases clipped from V and 4 bases from J, the junction kept 5 bases outside the gene matches. The CDR3 is 15 amino acids. Germline CDR1 reads SGHRS; CDR2 reads YFSETQ. CDR3 amino acids: CASSSRTGGPYGYTF. As DNA, the CDR3 is TGCGCCAGCAGCTCCAGGACAGGGGGCCCCTATGGCTACACCTTC.

This rearrangement joins TRBV12-3 or TRBV12-4 to TRBJ2-7, with D perhaps matching TRBD1 (6 bases). The V gene lost 5 bases and the J gene lost 7 bases, with 9 bases spanning the gap. CDR3 length: 11 amino acids. CDR3 sequence: CASSPGQEQYF. DNA of the CDR3: TGTGCCAGCAGTCCCGGACAGGAGCAGTACTTC.

V usage is TRBV3-1 (or the pseudogene TRBV3-2) and J usage is TRBJ1-3; 7 nucleotides align to TRBD1. Germline-derived CDR1 and CDR2 are LGHDT and YNNKEL (reference sequence). The V gene end was trimmed by 3 bases and the J gene end by 2 bases; junction bases not matched to a gene: 7. The length of the CDR3 is 16 residues. The chain's CDR3 is CASSQIAQGAGNTIYF. The CDR3 DNA follows: TGTGCCAGCAGCCAGATCGCCCAGGGGGCTGGAAACACCATATATTTT.

This CDR3 reads CASSFRLAGSTDTQYF. The CDR3 DNA follows: TGTGCCAGCAGCTTCCGACTAGCGGGTAGCACAGATACGCAGTATTTT. The V and J genes are TRBV5-4 and TRBJ2-3; 10 nucleotides align to TRBD2. CDR1 and CDR2 (germline): SGHNT, YYREEE (reference sequence). The CDR3 length is 16 residues. V shed 2 bases, J shed 0 bases, and the junction held 3 bases outside the gene matches.